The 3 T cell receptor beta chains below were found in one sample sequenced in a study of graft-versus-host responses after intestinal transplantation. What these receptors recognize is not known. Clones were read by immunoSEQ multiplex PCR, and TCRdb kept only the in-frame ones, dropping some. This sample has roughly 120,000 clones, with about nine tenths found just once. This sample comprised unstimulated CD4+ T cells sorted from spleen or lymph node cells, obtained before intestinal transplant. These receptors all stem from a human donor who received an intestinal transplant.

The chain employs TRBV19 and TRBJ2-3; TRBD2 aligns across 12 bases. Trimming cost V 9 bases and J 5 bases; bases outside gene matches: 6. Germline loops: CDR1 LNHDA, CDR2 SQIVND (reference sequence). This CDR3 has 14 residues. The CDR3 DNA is TGTGCCAGCAGACTAGCGGGAGACGTAGATACGCAGTATTTT. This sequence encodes CASRLAGDVDTQYF.

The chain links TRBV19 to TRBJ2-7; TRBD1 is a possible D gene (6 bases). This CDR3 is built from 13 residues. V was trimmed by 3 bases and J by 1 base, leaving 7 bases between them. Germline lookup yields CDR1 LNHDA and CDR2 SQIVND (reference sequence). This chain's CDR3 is CASSMDSSYEQYF. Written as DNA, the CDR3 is TGTGCCAGTAGTATGGACAGTTCCTACGAGCAGTACTTC.

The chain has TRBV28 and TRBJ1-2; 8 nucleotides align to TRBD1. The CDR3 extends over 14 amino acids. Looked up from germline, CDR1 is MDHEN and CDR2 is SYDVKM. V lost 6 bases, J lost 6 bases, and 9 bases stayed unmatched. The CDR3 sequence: CASRSGGEWDGYTF. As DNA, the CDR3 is TGTGCCAGCAGGTCAGGGGGCGAATGGGATGGCTACACCTTC.